This TCR beta chain came from a study of technical replicates of blood from a handful of donors. Germline CDR1 reads SGHTA; CDR2 reads FQGTGA. The CDR3 has 13 residues. V was trimmed by 6 bases and J by 0 bases, leaving 9 bases between them. Profiling relied on immunoSEQ multiplex PCR, and the TCRdb table lists in-frame clones only, not all of them. The sample has 70,000 to 85,000 clones, about 92% seen once. The sequence derives from a human donor in good health. The V call is TRBV7-3, the J call TRBJ2-7; D is perhaps TRBD2 (6 bases). Material: T cells isolated from PBMCs. CDR3 coding DNA: TGTGCCAGCAGGCGGGAACCCTCCTACGAGCAGTACTTC. The encoded protein is CASRREPSYEQYF.